One sample yielded the 24 T cell receptor beta chains listed below, sequenced in a study of T cells expressing NK-cell markers. TCRdb re-analyzed the 5' RACE reads; it lists each CDR3 protein once, without DNA. The sample data list 440,000 or so distinct CDR3 sequences. The sequencing sample was made of blood T cells: a sorted CD56 or NKG2C T cell subset, CD4+ or CD8+ T cells, or bulk PBMC T cells (not recorded which). These TCRs come from a woman aged 18 to 75 in good health.

This chain connects TRBV14 to TRBJ2-1. The CDR3 extends over 16 amino acids. Germline V gene data show CDR1 as SGHDN and CDR2 as FVKESK. The CDR3 sequence is CASSQLLSYTYNEQFF.

This chain links TRBV6-1 with TRBJ2-3. This CDR3 has 14 residues. The germline gives CDR1 MNHNS, CDR2 SASEGT. The CDR3 protein is CASTIGLATDTQYF.

V and J are TRBV13 and TRBJ2-3; TCRdb lists TRBD2, though no DNA is available to test this call. The CDR3 contains 15 residues. CDR1 and CDR2 from the germline V gene are PRHDT and FYEKMQ (reference sequence). The CDR3 loop is CASSLEQRGTDTQYF.

V and J are TRBV27 and TRBJ2-1; TCRdb lists TRBD2, though no DNA is available to test this call. The CDR3 extends over 18 amino acids. Germline values: CDR1 MNHEY, CDR2 SMNVEV (reference sequence). This CDR3 is CASSLFGEGQSYYNEQFF.

V gene TRBV4-1 combines with J gene TRBJ2-4. The germline gives CDR1 MGHRA, CDR2 YSYEKL. The CDR3 extends over 16 amino acids. The CDR3 sequence is CASSQDPGLAKNIQYF.

The V gene is TRBV6-5, the J gene TRBJ2-1; the D gene TCRdb calls, TRBD1, cannot be checked with no DNA. The CDR3 runs 17 residues. Germline V gene data show CDR1 as MNHEY and CDR2 as SVGAGI. CDR3 sequence reads: CASSYFGWTGGYNEQFF.

CDR3 residues: CASSQASLAGSTYEQYF. The chain employs TRBV3-1 and TRBJ2-7; TCRdb lists TRBD2, though no DNA is available to test this call. Germline CDR1 is LGHDT and CDR2 is YNNKEL (reference sequence). This CDR3 comprises 17 residues.

This chain links TRBV29-1 with TRBJ2-5; with no DNA, the TCRdb D assignment of TRBD1 cannot be verified. The CDR3 is made up of 12 amino acids. Germline V gives CDR1 SQVTM, CDR2 ANQGSEA. The CDR3: CSSGTGVETQYF. The full variable domain, with the rest looked up from reference TRBV29-1 and TRBJ2-5, is SAVISQKPSRDICQRGTSLTIQCQVDSQVTMMFWYRQQPGQSLTLIATANQGSEATYESGFVIDKFPISRPNLTFSTLTVSNMSPEDSSIYLCSSGTGVETQYFGPGTRLLVL.

This chain uses TRBV20-1 with TRBJ2-7; TCRdb picks TRBD2, but there is no DNA to check that call. Germline CDR1 and CDR2: DFQATT and SNEGSKA (reference sequence). The length of the CDR3 is 15 residues. This CDR3 is CSARVQRDSTYEQYF.

V gene TRBV7-2 combines with J gene TRBJ2-2; TCRdb picks TRBD1, but there is no DNA to check that call. CDR1 and CDR2 (germline): SGHTA, FQGNSA. The CDR3 is 14 amino acids. The CDR3 here is CASRGRDSPGELFF.

The chain has TRBV7-3 and TRBJ2-2; without DNA, the TCRdb call of TRBD1 cannot be checked. The CDR3 runs 15 residues. Germline V gives CDR1 SGHTA, CDR2 FQGTGA. The chain's CDR3 is CASSLVSRVAGELFF.

The chain is built from TRBV28 and TRBJ1-1. Per the germline V gene, CDR1 is MDHEN and CDR2 is SYDVKM. The CDR3 extends over 14 amino acids. CDR3 in amino acids: CASSLHGVNTEAFF.

The rearrangement joins TRBV12-3 or TRBV12-4 to TRBJ2-3; TCRdb's D call of TRBD2 is untestable without DNA. The CDR3 totals 16 residues. The CDR3 reads CASTPEGVGPTDTQYF.

The chain has TRBV3-1 and TRBJ2-1. This CDR3 is 12 amino acids long. Looked up from germline, CDR1 is LGHDT and CDR2 is YNNKEL (reference sequence). The CDR3 sequence: CASSQATLPQFF.

V is TRBV6-1 and J is TRBJ1-4. The CDR3 is 17 amino acids. CDR1 is MNHNS and CDR2 is SASEGT in the germline V gene. The CDR3 is CASSSVGLGGGDEKLFF.

V and J are TRBV18 and TRBJ2-3; TCRdb proposes TRBD1, but this gene call is untestable without DNA. Germline assignment: CDR1 KGHSH and CDR2 LQKENI. CDR3 length equals 17 residues. CDR3 residues: CASSRVQRSSGTDTQYF.

The V and J genes are TRBV7-6 and TRBJ1-1. This CDR3 is built from 12 residues. In germline, CDR1 is SGHVS, CDR2 FNYEAQ. CDR3 sequence: CASSLSGAEAFF.

The CDR3 loop reads CASSLNGRDTQYF. V usage is TRBV7-6 and J usage is TRBJ2-3; the TCRdb call, TRBD2, lacks DNA for checking. Germline lookup yields CDR1 SGHVS and CDR2 FNYEAQ. The CDR3 contains 13 residues. The entire variable domain, with the rest obtained from reference TRBV7-6 and TRBJ2-3, is as follows: GAGVSQSPRYKVTKRGQDVALRCDPISGHVSLYWYRQALGQGPEFLTYFNYEAQQDKSGLPNDRFSAERPEGSISTLTIQRTEQRDSAMYRCASSLNGRDTQYFGPGTRLTVL.

The CDR3 loop reads CASSQATGDPARF. The rearrangement joins TRBV3-1 to TRBJ1-1. Germline V gene lookup returns CDR1 LGHDT and CDR2 YNNKEL (reference sequence). The CDR3 has 13 amino acids.

The chain is built from TRBV20-1 and TRBJ2-1; the TCRdb D gene call, TRBD2, has no DNA to confirm it. CDR3 size: 12 residues. Germline values: CDR1 DFQATT, CDR2 SNEGSKA (reference sequence). CDR3 residues: CSASGPYNEQFF.

This CDR3 is CASSLTWTSGGTYNEQFF. The V call is TRBV7-8, the J call TRBJ2-1; the D call of TRBD2 rests on TCRdb alone, since no DNA is present to check it. Germline V lookup: CDR1 SGHVS, CDR2 FQNEAQ. The CDR3 totals 18 residues.

CDR3 in amino acids: CASSQKLPTEAFF. The chain recombines TRBV3-1 with TRBJ1-1. This CDR3 has 13 amino acids. Germline CDR1 and CDR2: LGHDT and YNNKEL (reference sequence).

The CDR3 loop is CSVEPQPGDTQYF. This sequence joins TRBV29-1 and TRBJ2-3. The CDR3 runs 13 residues. CDR1 is SQVTM and CDR2 is ANQGSEA in the germline V gene.

V usage is TRBV11-2 and J usage is TRBJ1-2. This CDR3 spans 13 amino acids. Germline V CDR1 and CDR2: SGHAT, FQNNGV. This CDR3 is CASSLVPQNGYTF.